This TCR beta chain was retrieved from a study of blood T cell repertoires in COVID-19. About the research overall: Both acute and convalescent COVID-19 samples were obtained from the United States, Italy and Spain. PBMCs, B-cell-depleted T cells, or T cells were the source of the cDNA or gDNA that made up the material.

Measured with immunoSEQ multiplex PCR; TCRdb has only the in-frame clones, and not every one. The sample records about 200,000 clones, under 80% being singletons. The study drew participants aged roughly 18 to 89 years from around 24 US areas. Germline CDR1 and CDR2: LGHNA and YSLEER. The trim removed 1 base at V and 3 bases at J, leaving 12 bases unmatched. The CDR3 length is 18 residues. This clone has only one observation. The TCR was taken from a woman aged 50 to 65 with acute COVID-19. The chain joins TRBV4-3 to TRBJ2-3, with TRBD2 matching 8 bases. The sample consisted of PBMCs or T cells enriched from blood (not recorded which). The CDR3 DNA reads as TGCGCCAGCAGCCAAGCACCCTTTGCGGGGGGCTCGACAGATACGCAGTATTTT. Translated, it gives CASSQAPFAGGSTDTQYF.